The 13 T cell receptor beta chains below all came from one sample that was sequenced in a study of CD8+CD57+ T cells in acquired aplastic anemia (dated by TCRdb to 2016 to 2018). Data came from an Illumina HiSeq 2000. TCR beta VDJ combination and CDR3 sequence profiling used genomic DNA as the template. In-frame beta chains were kept once TCRdb had trimmed the public reads at Q25 with fastp and called clones with MiXCR. One record per CDR3 amino acid sequence lists the most common genes and DNA. Recorded for this sample are about 120,000 distinct CDR3 sequences; 58% of them occurred a single time. The top ten clonotypes cover 25% to 35% of the sample. Flow cytometry had shown CD8+CD57+ cell expansion in the patients selected for sequencing. Material for sequencing was sorted CD4+, CD8+, or CD8+CD57+ T cells (not recorded which) from PBMCs. These receptor sequences come from a human donor with aplastic anemia.

This sequence joins TRBV5-1 and TRBJ2-7; D might be TRBD1 (6 bases). CDR1 is SGHRS and CDR2 is YFSETQ in the germline V gene. Deletions cut 0 bases from V and 3 bases from J, with 16 bases between. CDR3 length: 16 amino acids. The CDR3 sequence is CASSLAVLDRDYEQYF. The CDR3 DNA reads TGCGCCAGCAGCTTGGCCGTACTGGACAGAGACTACGAGCAGTACTTC.

This chain joins TRBV11-2 and TRBJ2-6, with D unclear. Germline assignment: CDR1 SGHAT and CDR2 FQNNGV. With 3 bases removed from V and 3 bases from J, the gap between germline ends came to 9 bases. The CDR3 contains 15 residues. CDR3 sequence: CASSLVGRGANVLTF. The DNA for the CDR3 is TGTGCCAGCAGCTTGGTCGGTCGTGGGGCCAACGTCCTGACTTTC.

This clonotype counts as medium-sized. The chain links TRBV10-3 to TRBJ1-2; no clear D. The germline CDR1 and CDR2 sequences are ENHRY and SYGVKD. The V and J ends lost 4 bases and 2 bases respectively, with 14 bases between them. This CDR3 has 15 residues. The CDR3 DNA is TGTGCCATCAGTGCTAGGGAGATTCAGAACTATGGCTACACCTTC. The encoded protein is CAISAREIQNYGYTF.

The V and J genes are TRBV10-3 and TRBJ2-1; 7 nucleotides align to TRBD2. Germline V gene sequence: CDR1 ENHRY, CDR2 SYGVKD. This CDR3 region has 15 residues. The junction had 8 bases not matched to a gene; V was cut back by 1 base and J by 8 bases. CDR3 protein: CAISEFFGGYDEQFF. CDR3 DNA: TGTGCCATCAGTGAGTTTTTCGGGGGGTACGATGAGCAGTTCTTC.

This sequence joins TRBV7-9 and TRBJ2-3; no clear D. Trimming pared 6 bases from V and 5 bases from J, leaving 6 bases between. CDR3 size: 11 residues. CDR1 is SEHNR and CDR2 is FQNEAQ in the germline V gene (reference sequence). CDR3: CASSTGDTQYF. The DNA for the CDR3 is TGTGCCAGCAGTACCGGAGATACGCAGTATTTT.

A single count supports this clonotype. The V and J genes are TRBV19 and TRBJ2-7, with 11 bases lining up with TRBD2. This CDR3 spans 15 amino acids. V lost 4 bases to trimming and J lost 2 bases; unmatched junction nucleotides: 4. Germline loops: CDR1 LNHDA, CDR2 SQIVND (reference sequence). The CDR3 DNA follows: TGTGCCAGTAGTAGGCTAGCGGGAGGACCCTACGAGCAGTACTTC. Translation gives CASSRLAGGPYEQYF.

In its sample, this clonotype was seen many times. The rearrangement joins TRBV6-5 to TRBJ2-5, with unresolved D. There are 13 residues in the CDR3. V lost 5 bases to trimming and J lost 4 bases, with 11 bases between them. The germline V gene has CDR1 MNHEY and CDR2 SVGAGI. The CDR3 here is CASSPPRPETQYF. CDR3 bases: TGTGCCAGCAGTCCACCCCGGCCAGAGACCCAGTACTTC.

This clonotype was detected a few times. The chain links TRBV6-4 to TRBJ1-6, with D possibly being TRBD1 (5 bases). V was cut by 4 bases and J by 9 bases, with 13 bases left in between. The CDR3 is made up of 14 amino acids. Germline V gene sequence: CDR1 MRHNA, CDR2 SNTAGT. The CDR3: CASSVAQGGSPLHF. CDR3 coding DNA: TGTGCCAGCAGTGTGGCTCAGGGAGGTTCACCCCTCCACTTT.

This clonotype was seen at least ten times. The chain links TRBV24-1 to TRBJ1-1; D is unclear. This CDR3 contains 14 residues. V was cut by 4 bases and J by 3 bases, with 11 bases left in between. Per germline, CDR1 KGHDR and CDR2 SFDVKD. CDR3 sequence: CATSEGGGHTEAFF. The CDR3 DNA reads TGTGCCACCAGTGAAGGCGGAGGGCACACTGAAGCTTTCTTT.

The chain uses TRBV24-1 and TRBJ2-1, with D perhaps matching TRBD2 (5 bases). The V end was cut by 3 bases, the J end by 0 bases, with 5 bases between. Germline V CDR1 and CDR2: KGHDR, SFDVKD. The CDR3 spans 14 residues. The CDR3 DNA reads TGTGCCACCAGTGATGAGGGCTCCTACAATGAGCAGTTCTTC. Translated: CATSDEGSYNEQFF.

J is TRBJ2-3 and V is TRBV19, with 8 nucleotides matching TRBD1. Per germline, CDR1 LNHDA and CDR2 SQIVND (reference sequence). J was trimmed by 0 bases and V by 9 bases; bases with no gene match: 5. This CDR3 spans 14 amino acids. This CDR3 reads CASIDRGSTDTQYF. DNA for the CDR3: TGTGCCAGCATCGACAGGGGTAGCACAGATACGCAGTATTTT. The entire variable domain, with the rest obtained from reference TRBV19 and TRBJ2-3, is as follows: DGGITQSPKYLFRKEGQNVTLSCEQNLNHDAMYWYRQDPGQGLRLIYYSQIVNDFQKGDIAEGYSVSREKKESFPLTVTSAQKNPTAFYLCASIDRGSTDTQYFGPGTRLTVL.

About this clonotype itself: A much larger clone lies a single base off, so this may be a read error. The J gene is TRBJ1-2, the V gene TRBV12-3 or TRBV12-4, with D unclear. The CDR3 has 13 amino acids. The CDR3 reads CAGSSKAGYGYTF. The CDR3, as DNA: TGTGCCGGCAGTTCTAAGGCCGGGTATGGCTACACCTTC.

This clonotype was detected a few times. The chain couples TRBV7-2 to TRBJ2-7; D unresolved. Trimming pared 7 bases from V and 6 bases from J, leaving 13 bases between. Germline V CDR1 and CDR2: SGHTA, FQGNSA. The CDR3 is 12 residues long. The DNA of the CDR3 is TGTGCCAGCACGCTAGTCGTCGGCGAGCAGTACTTC. Translated, it gives CASTLVVGEQYF.